Below, 13 T cell receptor beta chains from the same sample are listed, as sequenced in a study of cytomegalovirus exposure and HLA in healthy donors. PCR was performed using 60 Vbeta and 13 Jbeta primers. Some clones are missing from TCRdb's copy, which holds only in-frame ones; the method was immunoSEQ multiplex PCR. The sample holds approximately 130,000 clones. The sequenced sample was PBMCs. The receptor set was obtained from a woman aged 60-75 years in good health and CMV-seronegative.

CDR3 amino acids: CASSLDREVNQPQHF. The DNA for the CDR3 is TGTGCCAGCAGCCTCGACAGGGAGGTCAATCAGCCCCAGCATTTT. The rearrangement uses TRBV6-1 and TRBJ1-5, with 7 bases identical to TRBD1. CDR3 length: 15 residues. Germline-derived CDR1 and CDR2 are MNHNS and SASEGT. The trim removed 6 bases at V and 3 bases at J, leaving 8 bases unmatched.

The V gene is TRBV18, the J gene TRBJ1-1; D gene unclear. This CDR3 region has 14 residues. Germline values: CDR1 KGHSH, CDR2 LQKENI. The V end was cut by 2 bases, the J end by 7 bases, with 14 bases between. CDR3 protein: CASSPIYSNYEAFF. In DNA, the CDR3 is TGTGCCAGCTCACCAATTTACAGTAATTATGAAGCTTTCTTT.

This chain links TRBV19 with TRBJ1-5; D possibly corresponds to TRBD1 (6 bases). Trimming pared 5 bases from V and 5 bases from J, leaving 19 bases between. In germline, CDR1 is LNHDA, CDR2 SQIVND (reference sequence). This CDR3 spans 16 amino acids. CDR3 DNA sequence: TGTGCCAGTAGTGCTAGGCGGTCGGGGGGCTATCAGCCCCAGCATTTT. As protein: CASSARRSGGYQPQHF. Based on the CDR3 plus reference TRBV19 and TRBJ1-5, the full variable domain is DGGITQSPKYLFRKEGQNVTLSCEQNLNHDAMYWYRQDPGQGLRLIYYSQIVNDFQKGDIAEGYSVSREKKESFPLTVTSAQKNPTAFYLCASSARRSGGYQPQHFGDGTRLSIL.

The V and J genes are TRBV7-9 and TRBJ1-3; D not resolved. V lost 0 bases to trimming and J lost 0 bases, with 12 bases between them. This CDR3 has 17 residues. From germline, CDR1 is SEHNR and CDR2 FQNEAQ (reference sequence). CDR3 sequence: CASSLASGVNSGNTIYF. CDR3 DNA: TGTGCCAGCAGCTTAGCCTCCGGGGTTAACTCTGGAAACACCATATATTTT.

V is TRBV11-2 and J is TRBJ2-7, with a tentative D call TRBD2 (6 bases). CDR1 SGHAT and CDR2 FQNNGV come from the germline V gene. The CDR3 is 15 residues long. Trimming removed 2 bases at V and 6 bases at J, with 17 bases between. The DNA of the CDR3 is TGTGCCAGCAGCTTAACCGGGACTTCACCCCGCGAGCAGTACTTC. Residues: CASSLTGTSPREQYF.

The V gene is TRBV9, the J gene TRBJ1-2, with 8 bases identical to TRBD1. The V gene end was trimmed by 4 bases and the J gene end by 6 bases; junction bases not matched to a gene: 8. This CDR3 has 14 residues. From germline, CDR1 is SGDLS and CDR2 YYNGEE. DNA of the CDR3: TGTGCCAGCAGCACCCGGACAGGGCGCAATGGCTACACCTTC. It codes for CASSTRTGRNGYTF. The entire variable domain, with the rest obtained from reference TRBV9 and TRBJ1-2, is as follows: DSGVTQTPKHLITATGQRVTLRCSPRSGDLSVYWYQQSLDQGLQFLIQYYNGEERAKGNILERFSAQQFPDLHSELNLSSLELGDSALYFCASSTRTGRNGYTFGSGTRLTVV.

The chain uses TRBV28 and TRBJ1-1; D not resolved. The germline V gene encodes CDR1 MDHEN and CDR2 SYDVKM. Trimming cost V 4 bases and J 0 bases, with 3 bases left between them. The CDR3 runs to 12 residues. The CDR3 coding sequence is TGTGCCAGCAGTTCCATGAACACTGAAGCTTTCTTT. Its protein is CASSSMNTEAFF. The entire variable domain, with the rest obtained from reference TRBV28 and TRBJ1-1, is as follows: DVKVTQSSRYLVKRTGEKVFLECVQDMDHENMFWYRQDPGLGLRLIYFSYDVKMKEKGDIPEGYSVSREKKERFSLILESASTNQTSMYLCASSSMNTEAFFGQGTRLTVV.

With regard to this clone: Additional DNA sequences in this sample encode the identical CDR3. This chain joins TRBV2 and TRBJ1-5, with D possibly matching TRBD1 (5 bases). Between the trimmed V and J ends, which lost 2 bases and 2 bases, there was a span of 7 bases. Germline CDR1 reads SNHLY; CDR2 reads FYNNEI. The CDR3 contains 14 residues. DNA of the CDR3: TGTGCCAGCAGTGAAACAGGACGCAATCAGCCCCAGCATTTT. Its translation: CASSETGRNQPQHF.

The chain employs TRBV6-1 and TRBJ1-5, with 9 nucleotides matching TRBD1. V lost 6 bases and J lost 8; bases outside the gene matches: 23. The germline gives CDR1 MNHNS, CDR2 SASEGT. The CDR3 totals 19 residues. The CDR3, as DNA: TGTGCCAGCAGGGAAAAGAACCCGGGACAGGGCATGTCTGGGAAGCCCCAGCATTTT. Its translation is CASREKNPGQGMSGKPQHF.

The V and J genes are TRBV5-4 and TRBJ2-5, with D maybe TRBD1 (6 bases). This CDR3 spans 14 amino acids. Germline V lookup: CDR1 SGHNT, CDR2 YYREEE (reference sequence). V dropped 5 bases and J dropped 5 bases, with 16 bases sitting between them. This CDR3 reads CASSPRTVGETQYF. The CDR3 DNA is TGTGCCAGCAGTCCCCGGACAGTTGGGGAGACCCAGTACTTC.

The chain employs TRBV28 and TRBJ1-1; 9 bases fit TRBD1. Looked up from germline, CDR1 is MDHEN and CDR2 is SYDVKM. The CDR3 spans 15 residues. Trimming cost V 6 bases and J 1 base; bases outside gene matches: 6. CDR3 residues: CASRTTGGGNTEAFF. Written as DNA, the CDR3 is TGTGCCAGCAGGACGACAGGGGGGGGGAACACTGAAGCTTTCTTT.

This chain links TRBV15 with TRBJ1-2, with D possibly TRBD1 on 6 matching bases. Trimming cost V 4 bases and J 8 bases, with 20 bases left between them. The CDR3 runs 15 residues. Germline V CDR1 and CDR2: LNHNV, YYDKDF (reference sequence). As DNA, the CDR3 is TGTGCCACCAGCATACAGGGAACGTTAACCCTCGGCTACACCTTC. It encodes CATSIQGTLTLGYTF.

The chain combines TRBV6-6 with TRBJ2-1; unclear D gene. Deletions cut 8 bases from V and 0 bases from J, with 11 bases between. Germline V lookup: CDR1 MNHNY, CDR2 SVGAGI (reference sequence). The length of the CDR3 is 14 residues. This CDR3 reads CASGGFRSYNEQFF. The CDR3 DNA is TGTGCCAGCGGCGGCTTTCGCTCCTACAATGAGCAGTTCTTC.